The source of this TCR beta chain is a study of OX40 agonist ivuxolimab in advanced cancers. Study results and limitations: Average numbers of expanded clones were greater in CD8+ T cells than in CD4+.

The protocol was immunoSEQ multiplex PCR, while the TCRdb copy is restricted to in-frame clones and leaves out a portion. The sample yields around 14,000 clones, 70% to 80% seen once. Note on this clone: The antigen remains unidentified.

CDR3 length equals 12 residues. Germline CDR1 MDHEN, CDR2 SYDVKM. Trimming removed 5 bases at V and 7 bases at J, with 9 bases between. Blood samples were obtained at baseline, cycle 4 day 1, and cycle 7 day 1. The sample here was CD4+ or CD8+ T cells sorted from blood, taken in a trial of the OX40 agonist ivuxolimab. The source of this sequence is an adult with an advanced solid tumor such as melanoma, head and neck, liver or kidney cancer. The V call is TRBV28, the J call TRBJ2-1, with D possibly TRBD2 on 5 matching bases. CDR3 amino acids: CASSHTRNEQFF. The CDR3 DNA follows: TGTGCCAGCAGTCACACTAGGAATGAGCAGTTCTTC.